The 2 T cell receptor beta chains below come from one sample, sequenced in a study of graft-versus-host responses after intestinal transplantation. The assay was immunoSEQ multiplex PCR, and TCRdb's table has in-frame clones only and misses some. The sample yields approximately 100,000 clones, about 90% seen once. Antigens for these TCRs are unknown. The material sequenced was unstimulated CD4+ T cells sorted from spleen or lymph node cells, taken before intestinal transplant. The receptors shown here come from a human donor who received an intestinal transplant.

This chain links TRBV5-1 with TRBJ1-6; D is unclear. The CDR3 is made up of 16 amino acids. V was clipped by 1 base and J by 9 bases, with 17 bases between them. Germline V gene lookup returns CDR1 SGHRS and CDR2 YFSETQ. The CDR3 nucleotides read TGCGCCAGCAGCTTGTCTGGCAGTGGCGGCTCTTCACCCCTCCACTTT. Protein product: CASSLSGSGGSSPLHF.

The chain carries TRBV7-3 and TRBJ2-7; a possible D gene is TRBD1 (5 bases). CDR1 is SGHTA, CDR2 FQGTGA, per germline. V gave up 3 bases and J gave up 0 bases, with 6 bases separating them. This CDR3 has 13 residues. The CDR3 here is CASSLTASYEQYF. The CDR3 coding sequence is TGTGCCAGCAGCTTGACAGCCTCCTACGAGCAGTACTTC.